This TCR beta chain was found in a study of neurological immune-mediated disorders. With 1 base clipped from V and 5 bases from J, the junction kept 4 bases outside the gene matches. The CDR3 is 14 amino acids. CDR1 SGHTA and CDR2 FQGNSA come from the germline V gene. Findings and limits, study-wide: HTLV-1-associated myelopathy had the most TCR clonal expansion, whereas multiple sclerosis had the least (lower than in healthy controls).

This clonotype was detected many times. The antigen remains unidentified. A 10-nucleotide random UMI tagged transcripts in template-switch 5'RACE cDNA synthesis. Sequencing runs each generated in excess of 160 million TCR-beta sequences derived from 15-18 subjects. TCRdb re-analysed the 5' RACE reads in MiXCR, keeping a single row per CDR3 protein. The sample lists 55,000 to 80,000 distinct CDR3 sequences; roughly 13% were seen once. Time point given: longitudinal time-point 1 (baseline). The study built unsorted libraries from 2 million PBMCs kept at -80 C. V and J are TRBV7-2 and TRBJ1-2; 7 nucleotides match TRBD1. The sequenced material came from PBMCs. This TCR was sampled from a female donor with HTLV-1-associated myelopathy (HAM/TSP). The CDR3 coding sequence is TGTGCCAGCAGCTTAGTGCACAGGGGTTATGGCTACACCTTC. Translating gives CASSLVHRGYGYTF.